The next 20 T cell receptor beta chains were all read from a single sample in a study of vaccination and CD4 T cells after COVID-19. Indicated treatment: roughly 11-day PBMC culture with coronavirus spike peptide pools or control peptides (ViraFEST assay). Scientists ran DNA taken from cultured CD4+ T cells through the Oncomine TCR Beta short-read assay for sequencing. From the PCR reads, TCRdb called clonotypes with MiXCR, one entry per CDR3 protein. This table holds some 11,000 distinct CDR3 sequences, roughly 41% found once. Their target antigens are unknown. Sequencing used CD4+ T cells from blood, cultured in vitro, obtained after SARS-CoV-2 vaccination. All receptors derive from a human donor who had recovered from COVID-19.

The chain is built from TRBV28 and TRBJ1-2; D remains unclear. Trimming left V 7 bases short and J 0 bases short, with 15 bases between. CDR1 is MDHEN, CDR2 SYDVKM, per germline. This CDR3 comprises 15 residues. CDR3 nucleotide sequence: TGTGCCAGCATCAATATCCTTCCACCTAACTATGGCTACACCTTC. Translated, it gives CASINILPPNYGYTF.

The CDR3 coding sequence is TGTGCCAGCAGTACTAGTGGGAGGGGTAGCAATCAGCCCCAGCATTTT. Translating gives CASSTSGRGSNQPQHF. The J gene is TRBJ1-5, the V gene TRBV28; D possibly corresponds to TRBD1 (5 bases). This CDR3 contains 16 residues. The germline CDR1 and CDR2 sequences are MDHEN and SYDVKM. V was cut by 5 bases and J by 0 bases, with 14 bases left in between.

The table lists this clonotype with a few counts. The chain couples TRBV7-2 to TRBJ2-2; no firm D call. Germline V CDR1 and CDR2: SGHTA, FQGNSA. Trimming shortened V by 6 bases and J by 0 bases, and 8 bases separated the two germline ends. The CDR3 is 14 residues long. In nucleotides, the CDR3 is TGTGCCAGCAGGTCCGGGCCGAACACCGGGGAGCTGTTTTTT. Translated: CASRSGPNTGELFF.

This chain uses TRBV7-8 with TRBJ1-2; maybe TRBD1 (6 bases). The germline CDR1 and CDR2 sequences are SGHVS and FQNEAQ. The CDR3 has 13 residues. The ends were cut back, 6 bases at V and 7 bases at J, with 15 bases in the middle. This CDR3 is CASSPRGGSGYTF. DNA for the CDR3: TGTGCCAGCAGTCCCAGGGGTGGGTCTGGCTACACCTTC.

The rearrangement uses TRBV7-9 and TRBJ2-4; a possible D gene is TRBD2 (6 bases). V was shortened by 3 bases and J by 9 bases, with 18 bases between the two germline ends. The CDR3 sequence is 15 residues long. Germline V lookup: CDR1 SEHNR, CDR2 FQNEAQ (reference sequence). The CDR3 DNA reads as TGTGCCAGCAGCTTGGCGGAGGGAGTTCTTGGCATTCAGTACTTC. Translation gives CASSLAEGVLGIQYF. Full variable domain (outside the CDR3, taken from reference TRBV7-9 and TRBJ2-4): DTGVSQNPRHKITKRGQNVTFRCDPISEHNRLYWYRQTLGQGPEFLTYFQNEAQLEKSRLLSDRFSAERPKGSFSTLEIQRTEQGDSAMYLCASSLAEGVLGIQYFGAGTRLSVL.

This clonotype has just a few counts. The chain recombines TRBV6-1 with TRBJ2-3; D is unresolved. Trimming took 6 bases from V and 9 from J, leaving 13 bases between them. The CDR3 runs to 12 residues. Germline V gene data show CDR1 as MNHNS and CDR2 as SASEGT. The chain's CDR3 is CASRDTTRTQYF. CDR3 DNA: TGTGCCAGCAGGGATACTACGCGGACGCAGTATTTT.

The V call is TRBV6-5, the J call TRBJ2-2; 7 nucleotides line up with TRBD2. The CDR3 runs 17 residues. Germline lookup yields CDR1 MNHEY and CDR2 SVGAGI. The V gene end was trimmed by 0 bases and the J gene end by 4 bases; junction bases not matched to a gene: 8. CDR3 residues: CASSYSVASGATGELFF. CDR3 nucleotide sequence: TGTGCCAGCAGTTACTCTGTCGCTAGCGGAGCCACCGGGGAGCTGTTTTTT.

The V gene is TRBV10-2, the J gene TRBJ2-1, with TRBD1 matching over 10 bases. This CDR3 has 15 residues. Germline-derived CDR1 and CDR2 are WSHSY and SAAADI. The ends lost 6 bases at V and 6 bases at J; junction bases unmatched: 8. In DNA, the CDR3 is TGCGCCAGCAGCGCTGCCGGGACAGGGGTCAATGAGCAGTTCTTC. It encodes CASSAAGTGVNEQFF.

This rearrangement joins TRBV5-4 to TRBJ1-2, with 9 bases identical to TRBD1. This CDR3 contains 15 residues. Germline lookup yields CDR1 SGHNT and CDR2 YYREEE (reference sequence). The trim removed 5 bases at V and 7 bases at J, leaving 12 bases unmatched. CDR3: CASRLTGTGIGGYTF. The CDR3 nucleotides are TGTGCCAGCAGACTCACCGGGACAGGGATCGGTGGCTACACCTTC.

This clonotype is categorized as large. The CDR3 reads CSARDVGQVPGSPLHF. The CDR3 DNA sequence: TGCAGTGCTAGAGATGTGGGACAGGTGCCAGGTTCACCCCTCCACTTT. The chain combines TRBV20-1 with TRBJ1-6; 8 positions match TRBD1. CDR3 length: 16 amino acids. Germline CDR1 and CDR2: DFQATT and SNEGSKA (reference sequence). The J segment lost 9 bases and the V segment lost 0 bases, leaving 10 bases of the junction unmatched.

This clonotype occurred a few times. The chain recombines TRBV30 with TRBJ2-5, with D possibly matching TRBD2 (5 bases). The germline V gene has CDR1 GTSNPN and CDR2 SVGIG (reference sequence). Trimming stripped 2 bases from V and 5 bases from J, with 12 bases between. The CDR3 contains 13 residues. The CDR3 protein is CAWSRASRETQYF. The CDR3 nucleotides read TGTGCCTGGAGTAGGGCTAGCAGGGAGACCCAGTACTTC.

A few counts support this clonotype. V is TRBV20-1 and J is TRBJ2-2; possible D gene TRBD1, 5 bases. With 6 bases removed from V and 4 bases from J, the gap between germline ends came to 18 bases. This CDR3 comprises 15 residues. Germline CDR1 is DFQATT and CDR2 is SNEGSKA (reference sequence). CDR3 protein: CSAPRASRGTGELFF. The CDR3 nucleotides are TGCAGTGCCCCCCGTGCGTCTAGGGGCACCGGGGAGCTGTTTTTT.

In DNA form, the CDR3 reads TGTGCCAGCAGTTTAGTGGTTCCCCAAGAGACCCAGTACTTC. This gives the protein CASSLVVPQETQYF. This chain joins TRBV12-3 or TRBV12-4 and TRBJ2-5; D is ambiguous. The CDR3 is 14 amino acids. Between the trimmed V and J ends, which lost 1 base and 1 base, there was a span of 7 bases.

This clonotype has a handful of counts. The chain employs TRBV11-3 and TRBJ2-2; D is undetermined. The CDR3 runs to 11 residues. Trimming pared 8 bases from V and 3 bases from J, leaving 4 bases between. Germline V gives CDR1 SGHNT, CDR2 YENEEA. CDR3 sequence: CASQDTGELFF. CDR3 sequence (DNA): TGTGCCAGCCAGGACACCGGGGAGCTGTTTTTT.

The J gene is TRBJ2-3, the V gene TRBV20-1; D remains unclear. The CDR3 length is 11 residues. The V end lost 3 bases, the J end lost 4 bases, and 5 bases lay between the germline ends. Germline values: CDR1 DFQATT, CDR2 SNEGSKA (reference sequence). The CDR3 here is CSASFPDTQYF. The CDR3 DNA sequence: TGCAGTGCTAGCTTCCCAGATACGCAGTATTTT.

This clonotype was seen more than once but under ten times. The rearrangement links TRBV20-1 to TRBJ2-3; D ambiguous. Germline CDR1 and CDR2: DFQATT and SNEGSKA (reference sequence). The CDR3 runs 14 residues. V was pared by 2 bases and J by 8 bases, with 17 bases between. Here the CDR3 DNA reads TGCAGTGCTAGAATGGACCTTCAATTGAGTACGCAGTATTTT. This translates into CSARMDLQLSTQYF.

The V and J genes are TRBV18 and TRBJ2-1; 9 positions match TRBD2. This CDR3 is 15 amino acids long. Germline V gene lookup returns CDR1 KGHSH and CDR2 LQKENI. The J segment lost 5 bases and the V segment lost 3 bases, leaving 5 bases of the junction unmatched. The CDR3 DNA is TGTGCCAGCTCACCCACTAGCGGGCGGGACAATGAGCAGTTCTTC. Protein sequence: CASSPTSGRDNEQFF.

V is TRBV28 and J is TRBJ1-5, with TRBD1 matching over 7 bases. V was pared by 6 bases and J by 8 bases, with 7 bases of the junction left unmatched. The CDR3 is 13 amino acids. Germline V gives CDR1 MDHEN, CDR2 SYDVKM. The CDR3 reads CASSGDSSEPQHF. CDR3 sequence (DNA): TGTGCCAGCAGCGGGGACAGCTCCGAGCCCCAGCATTTT.

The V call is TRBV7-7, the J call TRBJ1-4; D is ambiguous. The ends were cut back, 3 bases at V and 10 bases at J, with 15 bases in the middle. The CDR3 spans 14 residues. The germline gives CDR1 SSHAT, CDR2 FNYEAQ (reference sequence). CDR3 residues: CASSLRREGGKLFF. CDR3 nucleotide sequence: TGTGCCAGCAGCTTGAGACGGGAGGGCGGAAAACTGTTTTTT.

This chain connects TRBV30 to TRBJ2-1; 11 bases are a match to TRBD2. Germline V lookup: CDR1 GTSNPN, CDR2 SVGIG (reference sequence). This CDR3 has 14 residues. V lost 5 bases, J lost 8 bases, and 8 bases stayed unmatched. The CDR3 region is CAWGQTSGIHEQFF. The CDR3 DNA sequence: TGTGCCTGGGGACAGACTAGCGGGATCCATGAGCAGTTCTTC.